Listed here is a single TCR beta chain. Its binding antigen is unknown. The record has no base qualities; no much larger clone is one base away. The entry originates in a study of cytomegalovirus exposure and HLA in healthy donors (dated by TCRdb to 2016 to 2017). Regarding the research as a whole: In an earlier analysis of under 750 of the donors, about 270 Gb of sequence data and 90 million to 120 million unique TCR beta sequences from roughly 180 million T cells were reported. An early release that covered more than 550 HLA-typed donors contained approximately 300 gigabases of sequencing data and 80 million or so unique TCR sequences. Of the roughly 400 genotyped donors, over 70% fell in the genetic ancestry cluster associated with self-reported Caucasian donors. The study aimed to test whether signatures of past pathogen exposure could be identified by cataloging public T cell receptors. The T cell repertoires of 550 to 850 subjects were profiled by immunosequencing and related to cytomegalovirus serostatus. Besides the first cohort of 666 subjects, a separate validation cohort made up of 120 different subjects was used. High-throughput TCR immunosequencing, statistical association of individual TCRs with disease status, and machine learning were combined to predict cytomegalovirus infection status. A later analysis re-examined previously published TCR beta repertoires from 500 to 700 donors and added high-resolution HLA genotyping to investigate patterns of TCR occurrence. Rather than using new phenotypic data, the later analysis identified candidate immune exposures from TCR beta sequences and from how often those sequences occurred across donors. An earlier analysis of about 620 of the donors applied high-throughput TCR beta sequencing to assess whether each TCR beta V gene segment acted as functional or pseudogenic. Donor age, sex, ethnicity and CMV serostatus were compiled together with the repertoire data. In a later genetic analysis, genome-wide SNP genotypes for about three fifths of the 666 donors were used, and that subset was treated as a discovery cohort. All discovery cohort repertoires had been generated on a single sequencing platform. Class I and class II HLA loci were covered by the typing at four-digit resolution. Typing coverage varied by locus: roughly 620-640 donors for A, B, C, DRB1 and DQB1; 522 for DQA1; nearly 610 for DPA1; under 490 for DPB1. Several DR-DQ haplotypes were handled as single units for association and clustering, since linkage in the cohort was strong. On average, about 240,000 unique TCR beta nucleotide sequences were sequenced per donor among about 400 genotyped donors of the cohort, with about 17% of those sequences being non-productive. General study outcomes and caveats: In a later analysis, most CMV-associated TCR beta chains were found to appear HLA-restricted, with HLA associations seemingly driven largely by CMV exposure. A later genetic analysis associated a missense DCLRE1C variant with V-gene and J-gene trimming of TCR beta chains, and an independent cohort replicated the association. Most TCR sequences were observed very rarely across donors, whereas some public TCRs were present in many individuals. Presence/absence analyses assumed roughly uniform sequencing depth across donors, an assumption that may not hold. A further reported finding was that TCR beta sequences accurately predicted the HLA-A and HLA-B alleles for most subjects in the first cohort. When HLA alleles, especially DR and DQ, strongly co-occurred, attributing TCR associations to individual alleles was difficult. Because HLA typing was missing for some donors at each locus, association tests included only the typed subset. Broadly in line with IMGT annotations, most TCR beta V segments showed up in productive rearrangements about 87% or about 30% of the time in an earlier analysis of several hundred of the donors. The sequencing pipeline was judged likely to have produced a cluster of highly shared sequence variants as a technical artifact. The authors suggested that the approach could potentially be generalized to other disease states and immunological phenotypes. Some IMGT-functional V segments, including TRBV6-2 and TRBV6-3, could not be distinguished by the 87-base-pair reads and were therefore excluded. Only TCR beta chains were sequenced in this cohort, and the absence of alpha or paired-chain data limited detectable features. A later analysis associated 16,951 TCR beta sequences with specific HLA alleles at a false discovery rate of 0.05. CMV serostatus was the only immune exposure information available for the cohort. A later analysis found that TCR association rates varied across HLA loci, with DRB1 alleles showing the most associated TCRs and HLA-C alleles the fewest. A total of fewer than 200 TCR beta chains were listed by the study as associated with cytomegalovirus. The classifier was reported to diagnose cytomegalovirus status with high specificity and sensitivity in both the original and validation cohorts. Compared with the roughly 720-donor mean, donors in an Asian-associated ancestry cluster had fewer N-insertions in productive TCRs, according to a later genetic analysis. Compared with equally common non-associated chains, HLA-associated TCR beta chains in a later analysis were more clonally expanded and had lower generation probabilities. According to a later analysis, parvovirus B19, influenza, CMV and Epstein-Barr virus appeared linked to several top co-occurrence clusters. Because counts were too low, seventeen rarely observed V segments, including chromosome 9 orphons, were left out of the earlier analysis of 587 of the donors. Correlated functional status among segregating V segments might reflect linkage disequilibrium, but an unknown experimental factor could not be ruled out. Three of the identified cytomegalovirus-associated TCR beta chains were confirmed in vitro to be specific for cytomegalovirus antigens.

From the germline V gene, CDR1 is SGDLS and CDR2 is YYNGEE. The CDR3, from cysteine to phenylalanine, totals 15 residues. The kept DNA is CDR3 alone, 45 bases in frame from the first base. V is cut back by 0 bases and J by 2 bases, with 1 base in the junction unmatched. The cohort was made up of hundreds of healthy bone marrow donors. All cohort members were sampled while nominally healthy, although unrecorded immune exposures were likely present. The donor tested CMV seronegative, placing the donor among the 350 to 400 seronegative members of the cohort. Every donor gave a peripheral blood sample, and the peripheral blood mononuclear cells from that sample were used for TCR beta sequencing. The Qiagen DNeasy Blood Extraction Kit was used to extract genomic DNA from the blood cell samples. Library prep was done by the immunoSEQ multiplex PCR assay. For the multiplex PCR, a mixture combining 60 forward primers for TCR Vbeta segments and 13 reverse primers for TCR Jbeta segments was used. The CDR3 region of rearranged TCR beta genes was amplified from genomic DNA by a multiplex PCR assay. The Illumina HiSeq System was used to sequence the amplified TCR beta libraries as 87-base-pair reads. The authors' analysis ran thus. A later analysis counted tens of millions of unique TCR beta chains across the 550 to 800 repertoires, and around 9.9 million of these chains were shared by at least two donors. Raw reads were error-corrected and collapsed into unique sequences by a nearest-neighbor algorithm in which closely related sequences were merged to remove PCR and sequencing errors. Alignment of CDR3 sequences to IMGT reference sequences was used to assign V, D and J gene segments. Each retained sequence needed at least a six-nucleotide match to both a V gene segment and a J gene segment. Rearrangements were called productive when the CDR3 lacked stop codons and stayed in frame with V and J; all others were non-productive. CDR3 was defined by IMGT convention, running from the second conserved V-encoded cysteine to the conserved J-encoded phenylalanine. Sequences without an unambiguous match to a single V gene segment were excluded from the earlier analysis of 450 to 750 of the donors. In an earlier analysis of around 590 of the donors, a V segment was called functional when productive rearrangements were above 56.7%, and segregating when the standard deviation between donors exceeded 5%. A statistical classification framework was built to diagnose cytomegalovirus status from the catalog of TCR beta chain sequences. A later analysis assigned V and J genes by comparing TCR nucleotide sequences with IMGT/GENE-DB human TR gene sequences. In a later analysis, CDR3 sequences and most-parsimonious VDJ recombination scenarios were assigned using the TCRdist pipeline. In a later analysis, each TCR beta chain was defined by its CDR3 amino acid sequence together with its V-gene family, and reads without a unique V-gene family were excluded. In a later analysis, 450 to 600 highly shared, low-generation-probability nucleotide sequences were removed to address suspected cross-contamination and a sequencing artifact. In a later analysis, a clonal expansion index for each public chain was calculated from normalized within-repertoire ranks of inferred template counts. In a later analysis, generation probabilities were computed using a VDJ recombination model fitted to out-of-frame rearrangements, and the results were checked against IGoR. A later analysis scored TCR-TCR, TCR-HLA and TCR-CMV co-occurrence with hypergeometric tests, applying a repertoire-size bias correction to TCR pairs. A later analysis estimated false discovery rates by permuting HLA or CMV assignments 20 times. In a later analysis, co-occurring TCRs were grouped with DBSCAN, and TCRdist sequence similarity was added when clustering was performed within HLA-allele-positive subsets. Repertoires with fewer than 30,000 or more than 120,000 public chains, plus five repertoires with anomalous nucleotide sharing, were excluded from co-occurrence clustering. TCRdb took over this immuneACCESS table, retaining in-frame rearrangements with V and J assigned. Such tables are incomplete; in checked studies, under half of the missing clones stem from an unresolved V gene, and the remainder is unexplained. The D gene and trimming were derived from the DNA, and the V and J assignments and clone size from that table. The sample yields 100,000 to 150,000 clones; 70% to 80% were counted once. Of the sample, about 3.5% falls within the top ten clones.

The origin of this receptor is a young man in good health and CMV-seronegative. Sequenced: PBMCs. This receptor chain uses TRBV9 and TRBJ2-3, and 9 bases in between align with TRBD1. The CDR3 protein is CASSVGQGVTDTQYF. The DNA is TGTGCCAGCAGCGTAGGACAGGGGGTCACAGATACGCAGTATTTT.